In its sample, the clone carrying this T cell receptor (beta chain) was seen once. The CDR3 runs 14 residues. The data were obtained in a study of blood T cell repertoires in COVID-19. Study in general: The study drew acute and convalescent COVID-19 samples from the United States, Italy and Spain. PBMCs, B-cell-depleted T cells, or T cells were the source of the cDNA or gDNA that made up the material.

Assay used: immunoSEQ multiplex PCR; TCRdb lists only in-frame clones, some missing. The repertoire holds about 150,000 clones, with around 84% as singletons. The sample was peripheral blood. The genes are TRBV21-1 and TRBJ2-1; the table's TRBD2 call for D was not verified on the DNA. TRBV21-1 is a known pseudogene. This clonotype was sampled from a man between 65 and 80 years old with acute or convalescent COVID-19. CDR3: CASSNRGGYHEQFF. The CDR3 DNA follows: TGTGCCAGCAGCAATAGGGGGGGGTATCATGAGCAGTTCTTC.